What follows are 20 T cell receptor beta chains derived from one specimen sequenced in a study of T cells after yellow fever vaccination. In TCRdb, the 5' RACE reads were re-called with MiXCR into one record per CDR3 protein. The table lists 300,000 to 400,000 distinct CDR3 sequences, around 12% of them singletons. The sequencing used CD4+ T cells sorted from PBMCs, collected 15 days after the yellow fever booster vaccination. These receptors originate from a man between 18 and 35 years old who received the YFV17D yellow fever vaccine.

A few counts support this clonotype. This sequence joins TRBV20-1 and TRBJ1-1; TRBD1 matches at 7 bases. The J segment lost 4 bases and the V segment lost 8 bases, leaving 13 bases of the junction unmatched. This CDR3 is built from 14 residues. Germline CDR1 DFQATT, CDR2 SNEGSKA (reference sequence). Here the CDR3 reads CSSNYDRVGTEAFF. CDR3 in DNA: TGCAGTTCGAACTATGACAGGGTTGGCACTGAAGCTTTCTTT.

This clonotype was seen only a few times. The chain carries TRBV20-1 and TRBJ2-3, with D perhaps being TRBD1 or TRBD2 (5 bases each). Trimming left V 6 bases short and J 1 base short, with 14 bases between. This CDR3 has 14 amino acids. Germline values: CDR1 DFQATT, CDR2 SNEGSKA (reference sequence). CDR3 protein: CSAPGLQGTDTQYF. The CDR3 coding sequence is TGCAGTGCCCCGGGGCTTCAAGGCACAGATACGCAGTATTTT.

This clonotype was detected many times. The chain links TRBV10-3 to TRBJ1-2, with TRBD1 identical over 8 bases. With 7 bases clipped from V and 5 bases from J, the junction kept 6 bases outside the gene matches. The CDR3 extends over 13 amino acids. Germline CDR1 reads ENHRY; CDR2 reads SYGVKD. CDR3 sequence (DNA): TGTGCCATCACTACGGGACAGGATTATGGCTACACCTTC. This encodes CAITTGQDYGYTF.

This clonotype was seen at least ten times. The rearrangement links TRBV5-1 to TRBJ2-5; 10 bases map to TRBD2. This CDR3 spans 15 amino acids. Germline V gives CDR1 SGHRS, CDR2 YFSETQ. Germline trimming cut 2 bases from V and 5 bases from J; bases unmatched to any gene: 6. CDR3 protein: CASSFSGGAGETQYF. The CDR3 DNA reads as TGCGCCAGCAGCTTCAGCGGGGGGGCCGGGGAGACCCAGTACTTC.

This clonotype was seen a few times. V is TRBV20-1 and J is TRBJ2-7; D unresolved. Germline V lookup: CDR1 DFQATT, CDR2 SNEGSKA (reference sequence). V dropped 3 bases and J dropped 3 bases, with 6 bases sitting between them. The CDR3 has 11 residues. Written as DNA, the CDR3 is TGCAGTGCTAGTCGTCTCTACGAGCAGTACTTC. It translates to CSASRLYEQYF.

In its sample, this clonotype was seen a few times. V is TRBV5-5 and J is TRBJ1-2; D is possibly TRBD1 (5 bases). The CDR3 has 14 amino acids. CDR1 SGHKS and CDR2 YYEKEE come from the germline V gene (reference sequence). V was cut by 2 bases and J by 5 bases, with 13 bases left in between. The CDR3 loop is CASSLTGVRYGYTF. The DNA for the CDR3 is TGTGCCAGCAGCTTAACGGGGGTTAGGTATGGCTACACCTTC.

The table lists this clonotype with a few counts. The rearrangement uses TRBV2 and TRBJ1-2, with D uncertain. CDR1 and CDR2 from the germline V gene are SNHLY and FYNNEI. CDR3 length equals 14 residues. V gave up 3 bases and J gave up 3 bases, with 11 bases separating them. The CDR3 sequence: CASSEFGSDYGYTF. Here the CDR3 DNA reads TGTGCCAGCAGTGAGTTTGGGAGTGACTATGGCTACACCTTC. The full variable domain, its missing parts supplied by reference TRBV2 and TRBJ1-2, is EPEVTQTPSHQVTQMGQEVILRCVPISNHLYFYWYRQILGQKVEFLVSFYNNEISEKSEIFDDQFSVERPDGSNFTLKIRSTKLEDSAMYFCASSEFGSDYGYTFGSGTRLTVV.

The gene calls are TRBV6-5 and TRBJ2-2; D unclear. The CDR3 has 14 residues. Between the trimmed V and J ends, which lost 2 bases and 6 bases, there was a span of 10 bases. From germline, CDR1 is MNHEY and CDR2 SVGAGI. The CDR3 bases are TGTGCCAGCAGTTACGGTGGCTTCTCCGGGGAGCTGTTTTTT. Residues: CASSYGGFSGELFF.

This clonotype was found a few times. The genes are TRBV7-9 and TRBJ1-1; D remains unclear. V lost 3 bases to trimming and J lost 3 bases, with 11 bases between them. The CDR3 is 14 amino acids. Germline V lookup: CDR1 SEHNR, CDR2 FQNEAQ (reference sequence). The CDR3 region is CASSLPWDDTEAFF. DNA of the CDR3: TGTGCCAGCAGCTTGCCCTGGGATGACACTGAAGCTTTCTTT.

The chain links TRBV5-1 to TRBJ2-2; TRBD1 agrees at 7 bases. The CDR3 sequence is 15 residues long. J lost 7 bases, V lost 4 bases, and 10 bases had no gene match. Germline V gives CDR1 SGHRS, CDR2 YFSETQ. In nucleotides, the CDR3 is TGCGCCAGCAGCACGAGACAGGGACCGGGCGGGGAGCTGTTTTTT. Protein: CASSTRQGPGGELFF.

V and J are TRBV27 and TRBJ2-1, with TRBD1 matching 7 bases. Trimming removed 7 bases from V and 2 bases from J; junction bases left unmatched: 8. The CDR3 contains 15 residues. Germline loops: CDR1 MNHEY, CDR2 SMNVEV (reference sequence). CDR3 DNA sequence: TGTGCCAGCACCAACTGGACAGGTACCTACAATGAGCAGTTCTTC. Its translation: CASTNWTGTYNEQFF.

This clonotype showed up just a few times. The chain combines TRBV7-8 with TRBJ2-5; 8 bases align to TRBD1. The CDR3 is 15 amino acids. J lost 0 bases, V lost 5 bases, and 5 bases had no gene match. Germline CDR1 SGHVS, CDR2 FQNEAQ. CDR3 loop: CASSLRTGHQETQYF. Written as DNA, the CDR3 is TGTGCCAGCAGCCTTCGGACAGGGCACCAAGAGACCCAGTACTTC.

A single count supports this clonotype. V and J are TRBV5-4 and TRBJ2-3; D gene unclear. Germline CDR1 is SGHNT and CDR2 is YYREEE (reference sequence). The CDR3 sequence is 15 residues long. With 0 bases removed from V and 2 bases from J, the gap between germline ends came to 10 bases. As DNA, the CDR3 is TGTGCCAGCAGCTTGGAGAGGAACCCCACAGATACGCAGTATTTT. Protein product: CASSLERNPTDTQYF.

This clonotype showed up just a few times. The CDR3 DNA sequence: TGTGCCAGCAGTTTAGCGGGTTTTAGGGTGGGGTCGAACACTGAAGCTTTCTTT. Amino acids: CASSLAGFRVGSNTEAFF. The chain links TRBV12-3 or TRBV12-4 to TRBJ1-1; D is uncertain. This CDR3 region has 18 residues. Trimming pared 0 bases from V and 1 base from J, leaving 18 bases between.

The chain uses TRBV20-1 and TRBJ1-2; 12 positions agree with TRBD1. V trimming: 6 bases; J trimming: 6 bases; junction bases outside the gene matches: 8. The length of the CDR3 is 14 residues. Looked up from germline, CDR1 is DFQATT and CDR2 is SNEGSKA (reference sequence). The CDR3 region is CSAQQRDRGHGYTF. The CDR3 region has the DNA TGCAGTGCGCAACAACGGGACAGGGGGCATGGCTACACCTTC.

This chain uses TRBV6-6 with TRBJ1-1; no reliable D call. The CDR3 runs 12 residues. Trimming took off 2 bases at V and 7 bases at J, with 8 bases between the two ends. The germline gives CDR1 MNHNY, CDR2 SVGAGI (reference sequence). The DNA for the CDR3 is TGTGCCAGCAGTTACGCTTTTCTTGAAGCTTTCTTT. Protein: CASSYAFLEAFF.

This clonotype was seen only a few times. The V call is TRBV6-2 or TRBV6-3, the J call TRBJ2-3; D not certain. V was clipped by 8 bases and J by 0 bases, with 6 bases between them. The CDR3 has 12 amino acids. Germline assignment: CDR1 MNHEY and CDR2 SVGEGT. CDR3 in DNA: TGTGCCAGCCAGGACAGCACAGATACGCAGTATTTT. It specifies CASQDSTDTQYF.

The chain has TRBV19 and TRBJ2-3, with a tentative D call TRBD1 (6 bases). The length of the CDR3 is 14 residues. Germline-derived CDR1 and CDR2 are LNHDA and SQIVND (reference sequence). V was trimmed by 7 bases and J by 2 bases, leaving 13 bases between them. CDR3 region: CASTLGGFTDTQYF. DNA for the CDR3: TGTGCCAGTACTTTAGGGGGTTTCACAGATACGCAGTATTTT.

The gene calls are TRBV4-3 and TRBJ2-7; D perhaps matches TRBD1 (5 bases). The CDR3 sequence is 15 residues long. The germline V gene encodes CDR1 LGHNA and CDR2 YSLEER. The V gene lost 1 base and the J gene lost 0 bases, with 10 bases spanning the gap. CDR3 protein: CASSQGRQYSYEQYF. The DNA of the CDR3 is TGCGCCAGCAGCCAAGGACGACAGTACTCCTACGAGCAGTACTTC.

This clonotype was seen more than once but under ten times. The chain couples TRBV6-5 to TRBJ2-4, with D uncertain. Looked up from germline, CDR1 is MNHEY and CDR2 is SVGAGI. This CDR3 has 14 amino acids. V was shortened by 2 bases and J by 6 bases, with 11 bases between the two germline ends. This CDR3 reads CASSYSGIGNIQYF. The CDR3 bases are TGTGCCAGCAGTTACAGTGGGATCGGAAACATTCAGTACTTC.